This T cell receptor beta chain emerged from a study of technical replicates of blood from four donors. The CDR3 covers 16 residues. Germline V lookup: CDR1 MGHRA, CDR2 YSYEKL. J was trimmed by 6 bases and V by 1 base; bases with no gene match: 9. Assay: immunoSEQ multiplex PCR; the TCRdb copy retains only in-frame clones and omits some. The data hold tens of thousands of clones, with under 97% observed a single time. The chain recombines TRBV4-1 with TRBJ2-1; 7 bases map to TRBD2. This TCR came from a human donor in good health. Input material: T cells isolated from PBMCs. The CDR3 nucleotides read TGCGCCAGCAGCCAAGGTTGGCGGGAGAGAATCAATGAGCAGTTCTTC. Translating it yields CASSQGWRERINEQFF.